A single sample is the source of the 3 T cell receptor beta chains below, sequenced in a study of OX40 agonist ivuxolimab in advanced cancers. The library was generated by the immunoSEQ multiplex PCR assay. Here the immuneACCESS table is served through TCRdb, limited to in-frame sequences with V and J called. Missing clones are a known gap in these copies; in checked studies unresolved V genes cover under half, and the rest lacks a known reason. This sample gives about 57,000 clones in total; around four fifths of them show up just once. The ten largest clonotypes hold roughly 4.4% of the sample. Source: CD4+ or CD8+ T cells sorted from blood, taken in a trial of the OX40 agonist ivuxolimab. All receptors come from an adult with an advanced solid tumor such as melanoma, head and neck, liver or kidney cancer.

The chain links TRBV7-6 to TRBJ2-1; either TRBD1 or TRBD2 may fit D (5 bases each). Trimming stripped 5 bases from V and 4 bases from J, with 9 bases between. From germline, CDR1 is SGHVS and CDR2 FNYEAQ. The CDR3 is 13 residues long. Written as DNA, the CDR3 is TGTGCCAGCAGCCCGGGACGGTACAATGAGCAGTTCTTC. Its translation is CASSPGRYNEQFF.

V usage is TRBV4-1 and J usage is TRBJ2-1; 7 nucleotides agree with TRBD2. Germline V gives CDR1 MGHRA, CDR2 YSYEKL. J gave up 4 bases and V 0 bases, and 6 bases lay outside the gene matches. The CDR3 totals 16 residues. CDR3: CASSQDTQREYNEQFF. The CDR3 DNA reads as TGCGCCAGCAGCCAAGATACGCAGCGGGAATACAATGAGCAGTTCTTC.

The V and J genes are TRBV15 and TRBJ2-1; TRBD1 is a possible D gene (6 bases). Trimming removed 4 bases at V and 4 bases at J, with 8 bases between. Germline loops: CDR1 LNHNV, CDR2 YYDKDF (reference sequence). The CDR3 consists of 13 residues. CDR3: CATSTDRYNEQFF. In nucleotides, the CDR3 is TGTGCCACCAGCACGGACAGATACAATGAGCAGTTCTTC.